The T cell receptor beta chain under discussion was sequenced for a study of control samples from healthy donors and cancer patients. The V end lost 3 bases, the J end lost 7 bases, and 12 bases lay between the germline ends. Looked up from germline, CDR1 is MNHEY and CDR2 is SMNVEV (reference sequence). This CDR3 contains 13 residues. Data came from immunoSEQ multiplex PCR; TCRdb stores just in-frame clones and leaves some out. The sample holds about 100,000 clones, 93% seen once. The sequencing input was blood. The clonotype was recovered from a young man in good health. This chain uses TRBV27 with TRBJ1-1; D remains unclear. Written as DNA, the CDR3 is TGTGCCAGCAGTTTTTCGGACGGAGTTGAAGCTTTCTTT. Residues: CASSFSDGVEAFF.